This entry is about one T cell receptor (beta chain). Its antigen is currently unknown. This entry belongs to a study of CD8 T cells in Susac syndrome. Broader study findings: A relatively small number of individuals underwent TCR sequencing and HLA analysis.

After extraction with the RNeasy kit, about 0.45 to 1 ug of the RNA was reverse transcribed using random hexamers. With immunoSEQ multiplex PCR, TCR beta CDR3 was amplified across 54 Vbeta and 13 Jbeta. TCRdb used MiXCR to reprocess the immunoSEQ multiplex PCR reads, holding one entry per CDR3 protein. This table holds about 280,000 distinct CDR3 sequences, roughly 84% found once. CD8+ and CD4+ T cells from blood underwent TCR beta sequencing, which was carried out in a high-throughput format. The CDR3 runs 16 residues. Germline CDR1 is SGHDT and CDR2 is YYEEEE. The junction had 6 bases not matched to a gene; V was cut back by 2 bases and J by 1 base.

The receptor's source is a human donor with multiple sclerosis. This chain links TRBV5-6 with TRBJ2-7, with TRBD2 matching 10 bases. The sample was CD8+ T cells from PBMCs. CDR3 region: CASSLGLAEESYEQYF. The CDR3 DNA sequence: TGTGCCAGCAGCTTAGGACTAGCGGAGGAGTCCTACGAGCAGTACTTC.